A single sample is the source of the 18 T cell receptor beta chains below, sequenced in a study of PD-1 blockade in classical Hodgkin lymphoma. Generated by immunoSEQ multiplex PCR, the TCRdb table keeps only in-frame clones and is missing some. This table has 20,000 to 25,000 clones, about 74% appearing once. Each and every patient relapsed after autologous stem cell transplantation, and patients got differing brentuximab vedotin exposure. Sequences were derived from peripheral blood mononuclear cells (PBMCs), sampled before the second cycle of nivolumab. These receptors all come from a human donor with classical Hodgkin lymphoma.

The chain employs TRBV28 and TRBJ1-4; no clear D. The germline gives CDR1 MDHEN, CDR2 SYDVKM. CDR3 size: 14 residues. V lost 3 bases and J lost 7, with 12 bases in between. This CDR3 reads CASSFRGLVEKLFF. The CDR3 DNA follows: TGTGCCAGCAGTTTTCGAGGCTTAGTTGAAAAACTGTTTTTT.

V and J are TRBV6-6 and TRBJ2-7; TRBD2 aligns across 11 bases. The V gene's germline CDR1 is MNHNY and CDR2 SVGAGI (reference sequence). With 7 bases clipped from V and 2 bases from J, the junction kept 10 bases outside the gene matches. The CDR3 consists of 16 residues. Here the CDR3 reads CASTPLTSGSTYEQYF. DNA of the CDR3: TGTGCCAGCACCCCCCTTACTAGCGGGAGCACCTACGAGCAGTACTTC.

The chain has TRBV6-5 and TRBJ1-2; D may be TRBD1 (6 bases). V lost 5 bases, J lost 4 bases, and 17 bases lay in between. From germline, CDR1 is MNHEY and CDR2 SVGAGI. This CDR3 contains 15 residues. The CDR3 coding sequence is TGTGCCAGCAGTAATGCAGGGGCGCGACCCTATGGCTACACCTTC. It translates to CASSNAGARPYGYTF.

The J gene is TRBJ2-7, the V gene TRBV9; 10 bases are a match to TRBD2. From germline, CDR1 is SGDLS and CDR2 YYNGEE. The CDR3 length is 16 residues. With 4 bases clipped from V and 5 bases from J, the junction kept 12 bases outside the gene matches. This CDR3 is CASSPRTSGARDEQYF. The CDR3 DNA reads TGTGCCAGCAGCCCAAGGACTAGCGGAGCTCGGGACGAGCAGTACTTC.

The chain recombines TRBV5-1 with TRBJ2-1, with 12 bases matching TRBD2. The CDR3 is made up of 16 amino acids. Germline V CDR1 and CDR2: SGHRS, YFSETQ. J was trimmed by 7 bases and V by 3 bases; bases with no gene match: 8. The CDR3 DNA is TGCGCCAGCAGCTATCTAGCGGGAGGGCCAAATAATGAGCAGTTCTTC. Translating it yields CASSYLAGGPNNEQFF.

The chain employs TRBV5-6 and TRBJ2-3; the D gene is possibly TRBD1 (5 bases). Germline assignment: CDR1 SGHDT and CDR2 YYEEEE. This CDR3 has 15 residues. V was cut by 4 bases and J by 1 base, with 13 bases left in between. The CDR3 loop reads CASSGWGTGTDTQYF. CDR3 sequence (DNA): TGTGCCAGCAGCGGGTGGGGCACGGGCACAGATACGCAGTATTTT.

This clone was seen just once. The chain has TRBV4-3 and TRBJ1-2; no definite D call. Germline CDR1 LGHNA, CDR2 YSLEER. The CDR3 runs to 15 residues. The germline V and J ends were trimmed by 0 bases and 4 bases, with 12 bases remaining between them. The CDR3 here is CASSQDLNFLYGYTF. The CDR3 DNA reads TGCGCCAGCAGCCAAGATCTGAACTTTCTCTATGGCTACACCTTC.

The chain links TRBV5-1 to TRBJ1-3; D is perhaps TRBD1 (6 bases). V was clipped by 4 bases and J by 0 bases, with 14 bases between them. The germline gives CDR1 SGHRS, CDR2 YFSETQ. The CDR3 spans 16 residues. DNA for the CDR3: TGCGCCAGCAGCCTTCCCGACAGGAACTCTGGAAACACCATATATTTT. This sequence encodes CASSLPDRNSGNTIYF. The full variable domain, rest sourced from reference TRBV5-1 and TRBJ1-3, is KAGVTQTPRYLIKTRGQQVTLSCSPISGHRSVSWYQQTPGQGLQFLFEYFSETQRNKGNFPGRFSGRQFSNSRSEMNVSTLELGDSALYLCASSLPDRNSGNTIYFGEGSWLTVV.

CDR3 region: CASSSRQGGNNEQFF. The DNA for the CDR3 is TGCGCCAGCAGCTCCAGACAGGGAGGGAACAATGAGCAGTTCTTC. J is TRBJ2-1 and V is TRBV5-1, with D possibly being TRBD1 or TRBD2 (7 bases each). In germline, CDR1 is SGHRS, CDR2 YFSETQ. The CDR3 contains 15 residues. The V end lost 3 bases, the J end lost 5 bases, and 15 bases lay between the germline ends. The entire variable domain, with the rest obtained from reference TRBV5-1 and TRBJ2-1, is as follows: KAGVTQTPRYLIKTRGQQVTLSCSPISGHRSVSWYQQTPGQGLQFLFEYFSETQRNKGNFPGRFSGRQFSNSRSEMNVSTLELGDSALYLCASSSRQGGNNEQFFGPGTRLTVL.

This clone was detected only once. The chain has TRBV11-2 and TRBJ2-7; D is possibly TRBD1 (5 bases). Trimming took 4 bases from V and 0 from J, leaving 13 bases between them. Germline V gives CDR1 SGHAT, CDR2 FQNNGV. This CDR3 spans 15 amino acids. CDR3 sequence: CASSYRQRSSYEQYF. CDR3 bases: TGTGCCAGCAGCTATAGACAGAGAAGCTCCTACGAGCAGTACTTC.

This chain connects TRBV5-1 to TRBJ2-2, with 8 bases matching TRBD2. The CDR3 length is 14 residues. Losses at the gene ends were 4 bases for V and 7 bases for J; bases not matched to a gene: 6. Germline values: CDR1 SGHRS, CDR2 YFSETQ. The CDR3 loop reads CASSVTSVYGELFF. CDR3 bases: TGCGCCAGCAGCGTGACTAGCGTGTACGGGGAGCTGTTTTTT.

The CDR3 nucleotides read TGTGCCAGCTCACCCATGGGCAGATCCTACGAGCAGTACTTC. Its translation is CASSPMGRSYEQYF. The genes are TRBV18 and TRBJ2-7; D unresolved. V was shortened by 3 bases and J by 1 base, with 10 bases between the two germline ends. Germline CDR1 reads KGHSH; CDR2 reads LQKENI. This CDR3 comprises 14 residues.

The CDR3 sequence is CASSPTGIHTEAFF. CDR3 bases: TGTGCCAGCAGCCCCACAGGGATTCACACTGAAGCTTTCTTT. V is TRBV7-9 and J is TRBJ1-1, with D perhaps TRBD1 (6 bases). Germline V lookup: CDR1 SEHNR, CDR2 FQNEAQ (reference sequence). The CDR3 sequence is 14 residues long. Trimming removed 5 bases from V and 3 bases from J, with 13 bases in between.

V gene TRBV11-3 combines with J gene TRBJ2-5, with unresolved D. This CDR3 has 14 residues. The V and J ends lost 5 bases and 5 bases respectively, with 15 bases between them. Germline-derived CDR1 and CDR2 are SGHNT and YENEEA. Here the CDR3 DNA reads TGTGCCAGCAGCCCCTCTGGCCTTAGGGAGACCCAGTACTTC. This translates into CASSPSGLRETQYF.

The chain has TRBV29-1 and TRBJ2-3, with 9 bases that match TRBD2. The V gene's germline CDR1 is SQVTM and CDR2 ANQGSEA. There are 14 residues in the CDR3. Trimming took 4 bases from V and 4 from J; bases not matched to a gene: 6. CDR3 in amino acids: CSVGGGRAADTQYF. The CDR3 DNA follows: TGCAGCGTTGGAGGCGGGAGGGCTGCAGATACGCAGTATTTT.

The chain joins TRBV9 to TRBJ2-1, with a tentative D call TRBD2 (5 bases). Trimming removed 4 bases at V and 0 bases at J, with 14 bases between. This CDR3 is built from 16 residues. Germline V lookup: CDR1 SGDLS, CDR2 YYNGEE. The CDR3 nucleotides read TGTGCCAGCAGCCCCTCCGGAAGCGGCTCCTACAATGAGCAGTTCTTC. This sequence encodes CASSPSGSGSYNEQFF. The entire variable domain, with the rest obtained from reference TRBV9 and TRBJ2-1, is as follows: DSGVTQTPKHLITATGQRVTLRCSPRSGDLSVYWYQQSLDQGLQFLIQYYNGEERAKGNILERFSAQQFPDLHSELNLSSLELGDSALYFCASSPSGSGSYNEQFFGPGTRLTVL.

This chain links TRBV7-8 with TRBJ1-2; D not resolved. Per germline, CDR1 SGHVS and CDR2 FQNEAQ. The length of the CDR3 is 15 residues. V was pared by 5 bases and J by 8 bases, with 21 bases between. CDR3 region: CASSPWPGWGGGYTF. The CDR3 DNA follows: TGTGCCAGCAGCCCCTGGCCTGGTTGGGGTGGCGGCTACACCTTC.

The chain carries TRBV7-9 and TRBJ2-7; 7 bases line up with TRBD2. The CDR3 consists of 14 residues. Germline V gene lookup returns CDR1 SEHNR and CDR2 FQNEAQ (reference sequence). Losses at the gene ends were 3 bases for V and 5 bases for J; bases not matched to a gene: 7. The CDR3 DNA sequence: TGTGCCAGCAGCTTTGGCGGGAGTAGTGACGAGCAGTACTTC. It codes for CASSFGGSSDEQYF.